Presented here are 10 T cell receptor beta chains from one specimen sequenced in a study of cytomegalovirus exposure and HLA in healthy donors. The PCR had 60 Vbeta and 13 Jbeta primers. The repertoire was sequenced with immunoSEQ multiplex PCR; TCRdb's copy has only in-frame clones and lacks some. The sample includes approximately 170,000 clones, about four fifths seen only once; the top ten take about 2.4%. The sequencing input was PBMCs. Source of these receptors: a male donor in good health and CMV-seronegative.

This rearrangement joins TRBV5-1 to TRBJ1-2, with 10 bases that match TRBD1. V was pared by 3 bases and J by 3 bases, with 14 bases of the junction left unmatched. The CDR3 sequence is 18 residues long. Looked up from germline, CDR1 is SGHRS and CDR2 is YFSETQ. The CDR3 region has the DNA TGCGCCAGCAGCTATAGTAGGGACAGGGGCGACCCAGACTATGGCTACACCTTC. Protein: CASSYSRDRGDPDYGYTF.

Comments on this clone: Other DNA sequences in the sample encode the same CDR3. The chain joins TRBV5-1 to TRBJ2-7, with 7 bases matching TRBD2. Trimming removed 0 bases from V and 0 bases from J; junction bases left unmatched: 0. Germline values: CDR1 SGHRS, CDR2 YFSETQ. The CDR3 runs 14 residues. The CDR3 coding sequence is TGCGCCAGCAGCTTGGGCGGGAGCTCCTACGAGCAGTACTTC. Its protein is CASSLGGSSYEQYF.

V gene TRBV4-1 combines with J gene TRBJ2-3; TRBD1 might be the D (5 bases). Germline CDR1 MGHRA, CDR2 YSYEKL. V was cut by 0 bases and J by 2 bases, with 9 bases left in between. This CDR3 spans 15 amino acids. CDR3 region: CASSQDLGLTDTQYF. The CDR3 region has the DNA TGCGCCAGCAGCCAAGATTTGGGGCTCACAGATACGCAGTATTTT.

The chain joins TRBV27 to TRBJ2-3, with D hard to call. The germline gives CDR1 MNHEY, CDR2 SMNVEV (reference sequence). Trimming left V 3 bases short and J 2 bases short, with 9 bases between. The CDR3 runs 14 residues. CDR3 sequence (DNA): TGTGCCAGCAGTTTCCTGAGTGACACAGATACGCAGTATTTT. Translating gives CASSFLSDTDTQYF.

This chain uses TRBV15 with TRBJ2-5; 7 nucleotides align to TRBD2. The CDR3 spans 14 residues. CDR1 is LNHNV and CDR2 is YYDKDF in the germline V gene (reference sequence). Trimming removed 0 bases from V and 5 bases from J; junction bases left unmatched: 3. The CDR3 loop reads CATSRDMGGETQYF. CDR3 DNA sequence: TGTGCCACCAGCAGAGATATGGGGGGGGAGACCCAGTACTTC.

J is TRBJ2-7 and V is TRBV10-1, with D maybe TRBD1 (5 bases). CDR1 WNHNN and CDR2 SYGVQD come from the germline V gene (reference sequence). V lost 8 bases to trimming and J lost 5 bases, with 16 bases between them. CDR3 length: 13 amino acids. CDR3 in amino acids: CASRCQGINEQYF. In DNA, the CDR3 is TGCGCCAGCCGCTGCCAGGGTATCAACGAGCAGTACTTC.

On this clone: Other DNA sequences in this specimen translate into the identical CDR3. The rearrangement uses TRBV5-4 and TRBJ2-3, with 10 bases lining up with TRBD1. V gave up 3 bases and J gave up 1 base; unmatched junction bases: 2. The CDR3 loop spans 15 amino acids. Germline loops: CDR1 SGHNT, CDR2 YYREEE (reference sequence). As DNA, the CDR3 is TGTGCCAGCAGCTCCGGACAGGGGGGCACAGATACGCAGTATTTT. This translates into CASSSGQGGTDTQYF.

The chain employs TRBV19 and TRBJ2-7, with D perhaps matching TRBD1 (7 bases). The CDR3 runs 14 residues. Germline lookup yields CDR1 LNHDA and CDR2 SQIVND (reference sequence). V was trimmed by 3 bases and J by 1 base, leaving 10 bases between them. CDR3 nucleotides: TGTGCCAGTAGTATCCAGGGGGGATCCTACGAGCAGTACTTC. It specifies CASSIQGGSYEQYF.

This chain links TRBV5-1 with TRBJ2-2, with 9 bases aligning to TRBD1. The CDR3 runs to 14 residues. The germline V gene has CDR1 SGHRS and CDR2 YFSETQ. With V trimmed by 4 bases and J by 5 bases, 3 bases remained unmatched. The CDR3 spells CASSGQGRTGELFF. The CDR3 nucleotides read TGCGCCAGCAGCGGACAGGGGAGGACCGGGGAGCTGTTTTTT.

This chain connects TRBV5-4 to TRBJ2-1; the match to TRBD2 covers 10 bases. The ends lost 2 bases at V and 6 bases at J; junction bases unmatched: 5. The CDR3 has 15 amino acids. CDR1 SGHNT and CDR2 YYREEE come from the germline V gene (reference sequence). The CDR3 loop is CASSFSGGFFNEQFF. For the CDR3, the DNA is TGTGCCAGCAGCTTTAGCGGGGGGTTCTTCAATGAGCAGTTCTTC.